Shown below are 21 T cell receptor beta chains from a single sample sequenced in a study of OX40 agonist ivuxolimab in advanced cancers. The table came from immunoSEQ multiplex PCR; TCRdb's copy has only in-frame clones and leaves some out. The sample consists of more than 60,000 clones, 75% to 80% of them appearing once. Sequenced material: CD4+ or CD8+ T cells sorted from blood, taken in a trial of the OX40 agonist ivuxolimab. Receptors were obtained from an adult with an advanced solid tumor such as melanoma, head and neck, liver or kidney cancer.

The CDR3 DNA is TGTGCCTGGACCCTAGCGGGGGGGGAGACCCAGTACTTC. The encoded protein is CAWTLAGGETQYF. V and J are TRBV30 and TRBJ2-5; the match to TRBD2 covers 12 bases. The length of the CDR3 is 13 residues. Germline CDR1 and CDR2: GTSNPN and SVGIG (reference sequence). J was trimmed by 5 bases and V by 4 bases; bases with no gene match: 2.

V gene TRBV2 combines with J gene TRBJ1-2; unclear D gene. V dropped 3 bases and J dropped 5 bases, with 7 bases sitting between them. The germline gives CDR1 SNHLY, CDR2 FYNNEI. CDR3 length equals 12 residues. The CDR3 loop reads CASSDEAYGYTF. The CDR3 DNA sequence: TGTGCCAGCAGTGACGAGGCGTATGGCTACACCTTC.

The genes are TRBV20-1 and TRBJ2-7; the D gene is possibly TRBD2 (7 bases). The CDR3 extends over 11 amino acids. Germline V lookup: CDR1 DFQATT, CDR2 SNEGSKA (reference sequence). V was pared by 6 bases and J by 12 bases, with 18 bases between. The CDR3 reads CSAPSGGPTYF. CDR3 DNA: TGCAGTGCCCCATCGGGGGGCCCTACGTACTTC.

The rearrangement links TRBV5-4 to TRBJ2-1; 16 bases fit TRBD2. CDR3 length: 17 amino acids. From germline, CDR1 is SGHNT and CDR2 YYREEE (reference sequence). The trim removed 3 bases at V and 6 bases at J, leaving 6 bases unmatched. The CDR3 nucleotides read TGTGCCAGCAGCTGGGGGACTAGCGGGAGGGCCTTCAATGAGCAGTTCTTC. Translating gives CASSWGTSGRAFNEQFF.

CDR3 coding DNA: TGTGCCTGGAGATATACAGGGGGCATCCGGGAGCTGTTTTTT. This gives the protein CAWRYTGGIRELFF. J is TRBJ2-2 and V is TRBV30, with 9 bases that match TRBD1. Germline lookup yields CDR1 GTSNPN and CDR2 SVGIG (reference sequence). With 3 bases clipped from V and 9 bases from J, the junction kept 8 bases outside the gene matches. The CDR3 extends over 14 amino acids.

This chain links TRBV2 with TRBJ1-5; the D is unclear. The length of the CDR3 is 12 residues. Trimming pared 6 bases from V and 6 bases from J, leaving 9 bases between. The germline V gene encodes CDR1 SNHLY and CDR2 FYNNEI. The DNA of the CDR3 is TGTGCCAGCAGCCCGGAGGGTCAGCCCCAGCATTTT. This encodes CASSPEGQPQHF. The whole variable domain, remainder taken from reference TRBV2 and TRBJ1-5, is EPEVTQTPSHQVTQMGQEVILRCVPISNHLYFYWYRQILGQKVEFLVSFYNNEISEKSEIFDDQFSVERPDGSNFTLKIRSTKLEDSAMYFCASSPEGQPQHFGDGTRLSIL.

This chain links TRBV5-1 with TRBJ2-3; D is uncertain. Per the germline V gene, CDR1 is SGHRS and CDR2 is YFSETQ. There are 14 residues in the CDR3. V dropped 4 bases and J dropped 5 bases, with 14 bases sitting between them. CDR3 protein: CASSPSGGLDTQYF. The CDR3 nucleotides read TGCGCCAGCAGCCCCTCGGGTGGGTTAGATACGCAGTATTTT. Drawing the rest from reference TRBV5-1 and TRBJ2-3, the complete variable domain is KAGVTQTPRYLIKTRGQQVTLSCSPISGHRSVSWYQQTPGQGLQFLFEYFSETQRNKGNFPGRFSGRQFSNSRSEMNVSTLELGDSALYLCASSPSGGLDTQYFGPGTRLTVL.

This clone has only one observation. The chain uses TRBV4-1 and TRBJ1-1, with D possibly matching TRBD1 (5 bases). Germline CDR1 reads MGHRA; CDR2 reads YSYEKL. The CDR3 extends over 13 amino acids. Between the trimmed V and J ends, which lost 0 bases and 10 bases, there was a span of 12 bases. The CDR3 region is CASSQESGRGAFF. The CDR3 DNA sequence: TGCGCCAGCAGCCAAGAGTCTGGTAGGGGAGCTTTCTTT.

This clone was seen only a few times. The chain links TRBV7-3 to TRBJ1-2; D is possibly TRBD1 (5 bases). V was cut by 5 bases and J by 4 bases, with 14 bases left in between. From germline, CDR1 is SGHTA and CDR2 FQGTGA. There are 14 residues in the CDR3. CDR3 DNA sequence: TGTGCCAGCAGCGAAAAACCGGGGCCCTATGGCTACACCTTC. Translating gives CASSEKPGPYGYTF.

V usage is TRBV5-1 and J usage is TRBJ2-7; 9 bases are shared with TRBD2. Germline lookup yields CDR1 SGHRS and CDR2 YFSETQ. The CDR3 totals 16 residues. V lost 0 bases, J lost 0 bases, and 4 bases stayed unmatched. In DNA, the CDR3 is TGCGCCAGCAGCTTGGGGGCTAGCGGGACCTCCTACGAGCAGTACTTC. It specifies CASSLGASGTSYEQYF.

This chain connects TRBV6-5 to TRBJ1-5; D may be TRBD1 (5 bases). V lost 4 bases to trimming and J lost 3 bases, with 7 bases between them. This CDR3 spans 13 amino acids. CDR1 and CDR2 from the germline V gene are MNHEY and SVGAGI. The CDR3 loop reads CASSSGYNQPQHF. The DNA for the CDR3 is TGTGCCAGCAGTTCAGGGTACAATCAGCCCCAGCATTTT.

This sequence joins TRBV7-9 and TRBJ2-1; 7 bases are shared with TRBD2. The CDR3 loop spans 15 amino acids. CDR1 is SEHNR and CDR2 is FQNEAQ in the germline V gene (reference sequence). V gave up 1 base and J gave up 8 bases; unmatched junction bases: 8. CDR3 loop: CASSLEQRGGDEQFF. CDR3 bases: TGTGCCAGCAGCTTAGAGCAGCGGGGCGGTGATGAGCAGTTCTTC.

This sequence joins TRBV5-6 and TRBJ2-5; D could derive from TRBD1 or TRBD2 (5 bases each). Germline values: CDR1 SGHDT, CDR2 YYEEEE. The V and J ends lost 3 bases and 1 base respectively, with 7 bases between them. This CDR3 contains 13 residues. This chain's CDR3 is CASSYGAQETQYF. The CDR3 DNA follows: TGTGCCAGCAGCTACGGGGCCCAAGAGACCCAGTACTTC.

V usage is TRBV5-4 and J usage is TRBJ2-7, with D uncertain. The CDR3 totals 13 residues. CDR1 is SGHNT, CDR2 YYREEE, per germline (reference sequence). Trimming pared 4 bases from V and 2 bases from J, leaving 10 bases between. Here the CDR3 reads CASSPGLAYEQYF. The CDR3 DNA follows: TGTGCCAGCAGCCCCGGCCTCGCCTACGAGCAGTACTTC. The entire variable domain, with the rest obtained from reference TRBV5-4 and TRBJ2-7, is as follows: ETGVTQSPTHLIKTRGQQVTLRCSSQSGHNTVSWYQQALGQGPQFIFQYYREEENGRGNFPPRFSGLQFPNYSSELNVNALELDDSALYLCASSPGLAYEQYFGPGTRLTVT.

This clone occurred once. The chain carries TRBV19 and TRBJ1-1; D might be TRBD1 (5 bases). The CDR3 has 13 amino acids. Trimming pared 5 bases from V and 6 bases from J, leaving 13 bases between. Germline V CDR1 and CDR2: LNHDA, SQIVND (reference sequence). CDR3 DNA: TGTGCCAGTAGTTCCGGGGGATTCGCTGAAGCTTTCTTT. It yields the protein CASSSGGFAEAFF.

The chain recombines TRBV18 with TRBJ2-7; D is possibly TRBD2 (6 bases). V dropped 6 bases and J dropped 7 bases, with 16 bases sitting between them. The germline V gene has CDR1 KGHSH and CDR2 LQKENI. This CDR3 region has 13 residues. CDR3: CASSTDRAGEQYF. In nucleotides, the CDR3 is TGTGCCAGCTCGACCGATCGGGCGGGGGAGCAGTACTTC.

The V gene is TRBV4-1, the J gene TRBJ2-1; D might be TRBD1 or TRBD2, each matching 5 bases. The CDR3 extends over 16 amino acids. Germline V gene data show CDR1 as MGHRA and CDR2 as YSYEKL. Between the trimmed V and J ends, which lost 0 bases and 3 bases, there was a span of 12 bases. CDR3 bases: TGCGCCAGCAGCCAAGACGCCAGTGGGGGCTACAATGAGCAGTTCTTC. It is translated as CASSQDASGGYNEQFF.

CDR3 sequence: CASSLGPPYEQYF. The CDR3 nucleotides are TGTGCCAGCAGCTTAGGTCCCCCATACGAGCAGTACTTC. The chain uses TRBV11-3 and TRBJ2-7; no reliable D call. The CDR3 contains 13 residues. Trimming pared 1 base from V and 4 bases from J, leaving 8 bases between. The germline gives CDR1 SGHNT, CDR2 YENEEA.

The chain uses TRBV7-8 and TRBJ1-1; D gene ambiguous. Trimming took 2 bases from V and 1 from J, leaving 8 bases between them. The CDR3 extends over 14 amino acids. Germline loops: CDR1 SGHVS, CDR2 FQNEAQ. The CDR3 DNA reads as TGTGCCAGCAGCTTATCCGCAGCGAACACTGAAGCTTTCTTT. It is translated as CASSLSAANTEAFF.

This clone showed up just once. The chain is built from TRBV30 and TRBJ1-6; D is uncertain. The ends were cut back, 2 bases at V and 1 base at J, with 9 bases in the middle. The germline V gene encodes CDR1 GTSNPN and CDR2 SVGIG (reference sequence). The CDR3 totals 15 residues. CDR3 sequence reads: CAWSTGQSYNSPLHF. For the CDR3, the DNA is TGTGCCTGGAGTACCGGGCAATCCTATAATTCACCCCTCCACTTT.

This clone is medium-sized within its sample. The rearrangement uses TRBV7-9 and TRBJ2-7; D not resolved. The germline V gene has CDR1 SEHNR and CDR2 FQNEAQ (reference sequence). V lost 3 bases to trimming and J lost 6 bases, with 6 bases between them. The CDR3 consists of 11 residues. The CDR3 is CASSFLGEQYF. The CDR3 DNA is TGTGCCAGCAGCTTCCTAGGCGAGCAGTACTTC.